This is a list of T cell receptor beta chains from one sample in a study of cytomegalovirus exposure and HLA in healthy donors. The method was immunoSEQ multiplex PCR; TCRdb's version includes in-frame clones alone and lacks a portion of them. The table lists some 150,000 clones, 75% of them singletons. The sequencing input was PBMCs. The receptors stem from a man in his forties in good health and CMV-seronegative. CDR3s include the opening cysteine and the closing phenylalanine or tryptophan.

TRBV7-9	14	TRBJ1-6	CASSFGTTNSPLHF
TRBV6-4	16	TRBJ1-3	CASSEPGTDSGNTIYF
TRBV6-6	14	TRBJ2-2	CASRRQTNTGELFF
TRBV13	16	TRBJ2-2	CASSSGLAGAAGELFF
TRBV14	17	TRBJ2-6	CASSPYHGSSGANVLTF
TRBV30	13	TRBJ1-2	CAWSKQGWSGYTF
TRBV10-3	15	TRBJ1-5	CAISDSDRGSQPQHF
TRBV6-5	15	TRBJ1-3	CASSPRGAGGNTIYF
TRBV5-4	14	TRBJ1-3	CASSLQGSGNTIYF
TRBV5-1	14	TRBJ2-2	CASSYGGSTGELFF
TRBV5-1	14	TRBJ1-1	CASSLVGASAEAFF
TRBV14	14	TRBJ1-4	CASSRSRGGEKLFF
TRBV27	13	TRBJ1-5	CARDDRVDQPQHF
TRBV11-1	14	-	CASSLGDRDYEQYF
TRBV5-1	13	TRBJ1-2	CASTLGGTYGYTF
TRBV6-5	14	TRBJ1-5	CASSPFREVGPQHF
TRBV6-5	15	TRBJ1-2	CASSYSLGDNYGYTF
TRBV6-5	14	TRBJ1-2	CASSFRQGIYGYTF
TRBV7-2	13	TRBJ2-3	CASSSSGADTQYF
TRBV7-7	14	TRBJ2-5	CASSLGAVQETQYF
TRBV7-2	13	TRBJ2-3	CASSLGLQDTQYF
TRBV9	13	TRBJ2-2	CASSGNRAGELFF
TRBV6-6	14	TRBJ2-5	CASSPPVAQETQYF
TRBV5-6	14	TRBJ2-1	CASSLGAGGNEQFF
TRBV7-3	14	TRBJ2-5	CASGRTGTAETQYF
TRBV7-9	14	TRBJ1-1	CASSGANRDTEAFF
TRBV7-9	13	TRBJ2-3	CSSRDRLMDTQYF
TRBV28	14	TRBJ2-3	CASGDQGRTDTQYF
TRBV28	16	TRBJ2-3	CASMEAPGHRTDTQYF
TRBV7-7	16	TRBJ2-1	CASSLVPSTEYNEQFF
TRBV7-2	14	TRBJ2-5	CASRLRRSQETQYF
TRBV9	16	TRBJ1-2	CASSVEPGTTGSGYTF
TRBV11-2	14	TRBJ1-4	CASSLHRGQEKLFF
TRBV2	15	TRBJ2-3	CASILAGSESDTQYF
TRBV10-3	14	TRBJ1-1	CAIAFGPGKTEAFF
TRBV7-3	12	TRBJ2-7	CASSSGQGAQYF
TRBV19	13	TRBJ2-7	CASSTRDRGSWLF
TRBV7-9	15	TRBJ1-1	CASSPRQGPYTEAFF
TRBV18	17	TRBJ1-5	CASSPRDRGIPNQPQHF
TRBV7-2	14	TRBJ1-1	CASSFGRTMTEAFF